Listed below are T cell receptor beta chains from one sample, sequenced in a study of human T cells and chemical hapten exposure. One entry per CDR3 protein, called by TCRdb with MiXCR from the RACE reads. The sample shows 150,000 to 200,000 distinct CDR3 sequences, around a quarter of them seen only once. Sequences were derived from whole blood, sampled in connection with sensitization to the hapten diphenylcyclopropenone (DPC). The receptors shown here come from a young woman with alopecia areata. Some clones in this sample may be carry-over from other donors' samples. Each CDR3 is given with its conserved first and last residue. D genes are given only for firm matches. Not all rows give a size; the values are once, few, many and, for expanded clones, a class.

TRBJ2-1 few TRBV7-3 TRBD2 TGTGCCAGCAGCTTACTGGGCGGGAGTACTTACAATGAGCAGTTCTTC CASSLLGGSTYNEQFF
TRBJ2-2 - TRBV7-9 TRBD2 TGTGCCAGCAGCCAACAACGGGGACTAGCTTCCCACACCGGGGAGCTGTTTTTT CASSQQRGLASHTGELFF
TRBJ1-2 - TRBV5-8 - TGTGCCAGCAGCTTGTGGGGGTCCTATGGCTACACCTTC CASSLWGSYGYTF
TRBJ2-1 few TRBV15 - TGTGCCACCAGCACCGGACTGGACTACAATGAGCAGTTCTTC CATSTGLDYNEQFF
TRBJ2-7 few TRBV27 - TGTGCCAGCAGTTTCGAGGGAAACGAGCAGTACTTC CASSFEGNEQYF
TRBJ2-7 few TRBV11-2 - TGTGCCAGCAACTCCGGGGTTTTTGAGCAGTACTTC CASNSGVFEQYF
TRBJ2-4 - TRBV7-8 - TGTGCCAGCAGCTTTTCCGAAAACATTCAGTACTTC CASSFSENIQYF
TRBJ2-7 - TRBV3-1 - TGTGCCAGCAGCCAAGCCTCATTCCCAATCTACGAGCAGTACTTC CASSQASFPIYEQYF
TRBJ1-2 - TRBV18 - TGTGCCAGCTCAAGAGATCCTGGTGTCGTGGGTGGCTACACCTTC CASSRDPGVVGGYTF
TRBJ2-1 - TRBV3-1 TRBD1 TGTGCCAGCAGCACACCCCCCGGAGCGACAGGGGTGTTCTTC CASSTPPGATGVFF
TRBJ2-1 few TRBV9 - TGTGCCAGCAGCTCTCAGGTCAATGAGCAGTTCTTC CASSSQVNEQFF
TRBJ2-2 once TRBV4-1 TRBD2 TGCGCCAGCAGCCAAGAGTCGGCGGGGGGGCCCGGGGAGCTGTTTTTT CASSQESAGGPGELFF
TRBJ2-3 - TRBV5-6 - TGTGCCAGCAGCTTTTGGATCACAGATACGCAGTATTTT CASSFWITDTQYF
TRBJ2-2 few TRBV2 - TGTGCCAGCAGTGACAGACAGAACACCGGGGAGCTGTTTTTT CASSDRQNTGELFF
TRBJ2-1 - TRBV20-1 - TGCAGTGCTAGAGATCGGTTGGATGAGCAGTTCTTC CSARDRLDEQFF
TRBJ1-1 - TRBV15 - TGTGCCACCAGTCAGACCGGTGGGGGTTTCGACACTGAAGCTTTCTTT CATSQTGGGFDTEAFF
TRBJ2-5 - TRBV20-1 - TGCAGTGCTAGGTCCGGAGCACGCGAGACCCAGTACTTC CSARSGARETQYF
TRBJ2-7 - TRBV5-1 - TGCGCCAGCAGCTTGGCCCAGGTCCCTGGGGCCGAGCAGTACTTC CASSLAQVPGAEQYF
TRBJ1-5 - TRBV5-1 - TGCGCCAGCAGCGAAGGGACATCGGGCAATCAGCCCCAGCATTTT CASSEGTSGNQPQHF
TRBJ2-5 - TRBV7-9 - TGTGCCAGCAGCCCCTCAGTGGGGGAGCAAGAGACCCAGTACTTC CASSPSVGEQETQYF
TRBJ2-5 - TRBV25-1 TRBD1 TGTGCCAGCAGGTGGGACAGTGAAGAGACCCAGTACTTC CASRWDSEETQYF
TRBJ2-1 few TRBV14 - TGTGCCAGCAGCCCGTATACAGGTCTCGGTGAGCAGTTCTTC CASSPYTGLGEQFF
TRBJ2-4 - TRBV7-2 TRBD2 TGTGCCAGCAGCTTAGTTGGCGGGAGGTTTGTCAAAAACATTCAGTACTTC CASSLVGGRFVKNIQYF
TRBJ2-7 few TRBV20-1 - TGCAGTGCTAGAGCAGGGAGGAATCCCTACGAGCAGTACTTC CSARAGRNPYEQYF
TRBJ1-2 - TRBV3-1 - TGTGCCAGCAGCCAAGATTTGGGGGCCTCGGAGGGCTACACCTTC CASSQDLGASEGYTF
TRBJ2-1 - TRBV7-2 - TGTGCCAGCAGCTCCCTAGGGGCGGATTTCGATGAGCAGTTCTTC CASSSLGADFDEQFF
TRBJ2-7 few TRBV20-1 TRBD1 TGCAGTGCTGACGGGACAGGAGATTACGGCGAGCAGTACTTC CSADGTGDYGEQYF
TRBJ1-1 - TRBV7-8 TRBD1 TGTGCCAGCAGCGGAACCGACAGGGGAACAGAAGCTTTCTTT CASSGTDRGTEAFF
TRBJ1-1 few TRBV6-2/TRBV6-3 - TGTGCCAGCAGATCCGGGGTAACAGGCACTGAAGCTTTCTTT CASRSGVTGTEAFF
TRBJ2-5 - TRBV11-2 - TGTGCCAGCAGCCCATACCTCAACCAAGAGACCCAGTACTTC CASSPYLNQETQYF
TRBJ2-7 - TRBV20-1 TRBD1 TGCAGTGCTGCACGGACAGGGTACGAGCAGTACTTC CSAARTGYEQYF
TRBJ2-1 few TRBV4-2 - TGTGCCAGCAGCCAAGATCCAGAGGTCCGTCACCAGTTCTTC CASSQDPEVRHQFF